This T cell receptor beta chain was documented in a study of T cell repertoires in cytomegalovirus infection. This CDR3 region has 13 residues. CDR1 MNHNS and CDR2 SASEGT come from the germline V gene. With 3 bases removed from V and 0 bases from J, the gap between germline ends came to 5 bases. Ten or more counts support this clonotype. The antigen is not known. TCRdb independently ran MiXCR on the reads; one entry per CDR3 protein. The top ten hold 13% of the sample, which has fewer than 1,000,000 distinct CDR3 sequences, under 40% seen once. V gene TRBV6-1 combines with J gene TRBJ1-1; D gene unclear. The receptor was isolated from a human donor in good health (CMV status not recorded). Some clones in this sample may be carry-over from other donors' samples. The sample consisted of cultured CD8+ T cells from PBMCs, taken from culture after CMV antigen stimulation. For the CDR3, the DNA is TGTGCCAGCAGTGATTCGCTGAACACTGAAGCTTTCTTT. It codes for CASSDSLNTEAFF.